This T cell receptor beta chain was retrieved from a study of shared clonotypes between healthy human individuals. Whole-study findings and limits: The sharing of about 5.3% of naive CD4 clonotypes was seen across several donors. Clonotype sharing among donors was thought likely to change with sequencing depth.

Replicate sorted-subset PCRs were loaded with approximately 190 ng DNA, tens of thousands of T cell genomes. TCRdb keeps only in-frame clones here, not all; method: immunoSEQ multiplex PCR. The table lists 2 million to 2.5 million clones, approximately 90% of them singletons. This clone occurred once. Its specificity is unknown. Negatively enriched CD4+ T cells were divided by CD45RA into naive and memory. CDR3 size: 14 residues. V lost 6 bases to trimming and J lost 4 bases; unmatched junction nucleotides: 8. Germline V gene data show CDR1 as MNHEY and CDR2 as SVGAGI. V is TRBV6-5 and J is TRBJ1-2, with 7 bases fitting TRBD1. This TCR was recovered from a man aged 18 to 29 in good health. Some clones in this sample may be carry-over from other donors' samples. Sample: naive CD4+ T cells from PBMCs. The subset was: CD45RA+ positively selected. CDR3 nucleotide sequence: TGTGCCAGCAGGAAAACAGGGGTAGGCTATGGCTACACCTTC. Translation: CASRKTGVGYGYTF.